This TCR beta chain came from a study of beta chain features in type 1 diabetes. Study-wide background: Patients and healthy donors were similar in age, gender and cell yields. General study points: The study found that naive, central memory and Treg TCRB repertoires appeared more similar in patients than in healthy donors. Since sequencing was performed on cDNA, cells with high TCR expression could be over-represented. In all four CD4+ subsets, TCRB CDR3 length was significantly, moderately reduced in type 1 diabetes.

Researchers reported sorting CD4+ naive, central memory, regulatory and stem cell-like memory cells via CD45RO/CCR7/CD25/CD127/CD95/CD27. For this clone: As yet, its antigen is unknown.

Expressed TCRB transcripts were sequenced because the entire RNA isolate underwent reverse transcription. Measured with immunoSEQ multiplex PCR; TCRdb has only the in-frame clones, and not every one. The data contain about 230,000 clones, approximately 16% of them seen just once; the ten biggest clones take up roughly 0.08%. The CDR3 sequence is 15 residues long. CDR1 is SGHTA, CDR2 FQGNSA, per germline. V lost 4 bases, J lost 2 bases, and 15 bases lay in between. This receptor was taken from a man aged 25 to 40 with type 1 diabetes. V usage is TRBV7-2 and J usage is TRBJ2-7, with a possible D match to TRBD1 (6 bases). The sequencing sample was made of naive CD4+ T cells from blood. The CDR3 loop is CASSSHPGATYEQYF. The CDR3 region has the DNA TGTGCCAGCAGCTCCCACCCAGGGGCCACCTACGAGCAGTACTTC.